Listed below are T cell receptor beta chains from one sample, sequenced in a study of spatial heterogeneity in lung cancer. TCRdb fed the 5' RACE reads into MiXCR, producing one record per CDR3 protein. The data show around 41,000 distinct CDR3 sequences, with approximately 6.9% seen just once and roughly 45% held by the top ten. Sequences were derived from PBMCs, sampled at surgery. These receptors originate from a female donor with early-stage non-small cell lung cancer. The CDR3 runs from the conserved cysteine through the conserved F or W. A D gene is named only where the DNA matches it firmly. Size values are once, few and many counts, or a class for expanded clones, and some rows have none.

few,.,TRBV3-1,TRBJ2-5,CASSQIETQYF,TGTGCCAGCAGCCAGATTGAGACCCAGTACTTC
few,.,TRBV7-3,TRBJ1-5,CASSQSRNQPQHF,TGTGCCAGCAGCCAGAGCCGCAATCAGCCCCAGCATTTT
.,.,TRBV2,TRBJ1-1,CASSSSMNTEAFF,TGTGCCAGCAGTTCTAGTATGAACACTGAAGCTTTCTTT
many,.,TRBV12-3/TRBV12-4,TRBJ2-7,CASSFFKGEQYF,TGTGCCAGCAGTTTTTTTAAGGGTGAGCAGTACTTC
few,.,TRBV7-9,TRBJ2-5,CASSLALQETQYF,TGTGCCAGCAGCTTAGCACTCCAAGAGACCCAGTACTTC
.,TRBD1,TRBV12-3/TRBV12-4,TRBJ2-7,CASIMTGGNHEQYF,TGTGCCAGCATCATGACAGGGGGGAACCACGAGCAGTACTTC
many,TRBD2,TRBV20-1,TRBJ2-3,CSARDPLAVADTQYF,TGCAGTGCTAGAGATCCCCTAGCGGTCGCAGATACGCAGTATTTT
many,.,TRBV24-1,TRBJ1-5,CATSDPKLPGSNQPQHF,TGTGCCACCAGTGATCCCAAGCTCCCCGGTAGCAATCAGCCCCAGCATTTT
.,.,TRBV2,TRBJ2-2,CASSDLTRGGELFF,TGTGCCAGCAGTGACCTTACTCGGGGCGGGGAGCTGTTTTTT
many,TRBD2,TRBV4-1,TRBJ2-1,CASSPGGVPNEQFF,TGCGCCAGCAGCCCGGGGGGGGTCCCTAATGAGCAGTTCTTC
many,.,TRBV5-1,TRBJ2-1,CASSPDTGSSYNEQFF,TGCGCCAGCAGCCCAGATACAGGGAGCTCCTACAATGAGCAGTTCTTC
many,.,TRBV20-1,TRBJ1-1,CSAASGTLRTEAFF,TGCAGTGCCGCGTCCGGGACCCTGAGGACTGAAGCTTTCTTT
.,.,TRBV5-1,TRBJ2-2,CASSPTPRDAGELFF,TGCGCCAGCAGCCCGACACCGCGAGACGCCGGGGAGCTGTTTTTT
many,.,TRBV5-1,TRBJ2-5,CASSFGSGVETQYF,TGCGCCAGCAGCTTTGGGAGCGGAGTTGAGACCCAGTACTTC
many,.,TRBV7-2,TRBJ2-3,CASSLSSLSTDTQYF,TGTGCCAGCAGCTTATCTAGTTTGAGCACAGATACGCAGTATTTT
many,TRBD2,TRBV2,TRBJ2-1,CASTGTSGGEQFF,TGTGCCAGCACCGGGACTAGCGGCGGTGAGCAGTTCTTC
.,.,TRBV11-2,TRBJ2-7,CASSFTGTYEQYF,TGTGCCAGCAGCTTTACAGGGACCTACGAGCAGTACTTC
few,TRBD1,TRBV5-4,TRBJ2-2,CASSKQGINTGELFF,TGTGCCAGCAGCAAACAGGGGATCAACACCGGGGAGCTGTTTTTT
.,.,TRBV20-1,TRBJ2-7,CSARDRGYEQYF,TGCAGTGCTAGGGACAGAGGATACGAGCAGTACTTC
few,.,TRBV4-2,TRBJ2-1,CASSQGDHSSSYNEQFF,TGTGCCAGCAGCCAAGGAGACCACTCTAGCTCCTACAATGAGCAGTTCTTC
many,TRBD1,TRBV2,TRBJ1-1,CASSARQGSVNHGAFF,TGTGCCAGCAGTGCCAGACAGGGGTCTGTTAACCACGGAGCTTTCTTT
.,.,TRBV20-1,TRBJ1-2,CSPDTRGSGGYTF,TGCAGCCCCGACACCCGCGGTTCCGGTGGCTACACCTTC
few,TRBD1,TRBV7-2,TRBJ1-2,CASSLQGAPGYGYTF,TGTGCCAGCAGCTTACAGGGGGCGCCTGGCTATGGCTACACCTTC
many,.,TRBV7-2,TRBJ2-5,CASSSHRETQYF,TGTGCCAGCAGCTCGCATAGAGAGACCCAGTACTTC
many,TRBD2,TRBV3-1,TRBJ2-5,CASSPRGSGGSGSTQYF,TGTGCCAGCAGCCCTCGGGGTAGCGGGGGGTCAGGGTCGACCCAGTACTTC
many,.,TRBV3-1,TRBJ2-6,CASSSTASGANVLTF,TGTGCCAGCAGCTCGACAGCTTCAGGGGCCAACGTCCTGACTTTC
many,.,TRBV4-1,TRBJ2-7,CASSQIGNEQYF,TGCGCCAGCAGCCAGATTGGGAACGAGCAGTACTTC
many,TRBD1,TRBV3-1,TRBJ1-6,CASSRQGASYNSPLHF,TGTGCCAGCAGCCGACAGGGGGCCTCCTATAATTCACCCCTCCACTTT
many,.,TRBV3-1,TRBJ2-7,CASSRGRGDEQYF,TGTGCCAGCAGCCGGGGCCGAGGCGACGAGCAGTACTTC
.,TRBD2,TRBV7-2,TRBJ2-7,CASSSSGGLSYEQYF,TGTGCCAGCAGCTCCAGCGGGGGCCTCTCCTACGAGCAGTACTTC
medium-sized,.,TRBV5-6,TRBJ2-7,CASSLGQSYEQYF,TGTGCCAGCAGCTTGGGGCAGTCCTACGAGCAGTACTTC
many,.,TRBV29-1,TRBJ1-6,CSGRRGAGNSPLHF,TGCAGCGGCAGACGAGGGGCAGGGAATTCACCCCTCCACTTT
.,.,TRBV12-3/TRBV12-4,TRBJ2-3,CASSFSSSTDTQYF,TGTGCCAGCAGTTTTAGTAGCAGCACAGATACGCAGTATTTT
.,TRBD1,TRBV28,TRBJ1-5,CASSKGQGARNQPQHF,TGTGCCAGCAGTAAAGGACAGGGGGCTCGCAATCAGCCCCAGCATTTT